This TCR beta chain was sequenced in a study of type 1 regulatory T cells. At the level of the study: An in vitro protocol generated T-allo10, a Tr1-enriched, alloantigen-specific CD4 T cell product.

TCRdb called the reads again in MiXCR, with one record for every CDR3 protein. The data hold 88,000 or so distinct CDR3 sequences, with around a third observed a single time. The CDR3 loop spans 18 amino acids. Germline CDR1 reads SGHRS; CDR2 reads YFSETQ. Between the trimmed V and J ends, which lost 1 base and 8 bases, there was a span of 25 bases. Material: CD4+ T cells, either the whole sample or a sorted fraction (not recorded which). The source is a human donor in good health. The gene calls are TRBV5-1 and TRBJ2-1, with a possible D match to TRBD2 (6 bases). This chain's CDR3 is CASSLSIPGSGVLDEQFF. The CDR3 nucleotides are TGCGCCAGCAGCTTGTCTATACCGGGTAGCGGAGTTCTCGATGAGCAGTTCTTC.